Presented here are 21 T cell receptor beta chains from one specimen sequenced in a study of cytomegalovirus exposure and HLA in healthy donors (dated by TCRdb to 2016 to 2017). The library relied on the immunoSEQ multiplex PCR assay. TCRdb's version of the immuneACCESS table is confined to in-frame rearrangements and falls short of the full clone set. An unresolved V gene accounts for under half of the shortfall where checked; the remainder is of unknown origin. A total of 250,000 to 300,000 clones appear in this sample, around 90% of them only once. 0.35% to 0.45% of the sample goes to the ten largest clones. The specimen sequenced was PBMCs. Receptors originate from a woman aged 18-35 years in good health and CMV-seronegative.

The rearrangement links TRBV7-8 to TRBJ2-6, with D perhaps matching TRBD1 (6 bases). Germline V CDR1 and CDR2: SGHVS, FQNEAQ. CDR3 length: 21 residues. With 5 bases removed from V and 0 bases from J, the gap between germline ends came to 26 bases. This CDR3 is CASSTRWGHSLPFSGANVLTF. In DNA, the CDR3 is TGTGCCAGCAGCACTCGGTGGGGACACAGTCTCCCATTCTCTGGGGCCAACGTCCTGACTTTC.

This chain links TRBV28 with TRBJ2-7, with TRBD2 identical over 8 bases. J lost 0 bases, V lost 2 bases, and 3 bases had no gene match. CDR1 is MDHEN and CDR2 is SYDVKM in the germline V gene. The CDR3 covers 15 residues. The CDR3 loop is CASSLGLAGSYEQYF. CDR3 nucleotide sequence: TGTGCCAGCAGTTTAGGTCTAGCGGGCTCCTACGAGCAGTACTTC. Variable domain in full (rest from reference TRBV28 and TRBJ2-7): DVKVTQSSRYLVKRTGEKVFLECVQDMDHENMFWYRQDPGLGLRLIYFSYDVKMKEKGDIPEGYSVSREKKERFSLILESASTNQTSMYLCASSLGLAGSYEQYFGPGTRLTVT.

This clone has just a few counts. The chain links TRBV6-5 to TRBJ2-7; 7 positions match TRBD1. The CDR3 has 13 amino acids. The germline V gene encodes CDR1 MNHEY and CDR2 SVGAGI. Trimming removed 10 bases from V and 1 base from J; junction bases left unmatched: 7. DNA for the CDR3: TGTGCCACACGACAGGGACAGTCCTACGAGCAGTACTTC. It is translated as CATRQGQSYEQYF.

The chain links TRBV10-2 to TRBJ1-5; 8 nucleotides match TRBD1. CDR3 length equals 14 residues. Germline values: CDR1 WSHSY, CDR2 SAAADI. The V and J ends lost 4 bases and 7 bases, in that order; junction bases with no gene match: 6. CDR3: CASSVDRGNQPQHF. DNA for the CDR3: TGCGCCAGCAGTGTTGACAGGGGAAACCAGCCCCAGCATTTT.

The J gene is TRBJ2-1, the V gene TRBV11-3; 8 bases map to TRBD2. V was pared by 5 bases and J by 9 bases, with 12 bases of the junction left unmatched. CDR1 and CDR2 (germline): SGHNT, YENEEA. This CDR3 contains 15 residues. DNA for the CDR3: TGTGCCAGCAGCCACGTGGGACTAGAGTTAGGTGAGCAGTTCTTC. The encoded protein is CASSHVGLELGEQFF.

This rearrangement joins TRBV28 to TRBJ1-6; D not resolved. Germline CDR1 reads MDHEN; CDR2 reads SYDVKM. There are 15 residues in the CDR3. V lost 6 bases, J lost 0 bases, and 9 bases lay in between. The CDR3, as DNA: TGTGCCAGCAGCCCGCCCAGCTCCTATAATTCACCCCTCCACTTT. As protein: CASSPPSSYNSPLHF.

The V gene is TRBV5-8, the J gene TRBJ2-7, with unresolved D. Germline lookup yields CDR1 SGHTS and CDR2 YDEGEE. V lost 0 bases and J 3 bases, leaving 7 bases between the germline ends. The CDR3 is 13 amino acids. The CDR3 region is CASSLGSFYEQYF. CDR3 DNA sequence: TGTGCCAGCAGCTTGGGTTCCTTCTACGAGCAGTACTTC.

In DNA, the CDR3 is TGCGCCAGCAGCCCTAGGACAGGGAGTAATTCACCCCTCCACTTT. Amino acids: CASSPRTGSNSPLHF. V gene TRBV4-3 combines with J gene TRBJ1-6; TRBD1 agrees at 8 bases. Trimming removed 4 bases from V and 6 bases from J; junction bases left unmatched: 5. Germline V lookup: CDR1 LGHNA, CDR2 YSLEER. The CDR3 contains 15 residues.

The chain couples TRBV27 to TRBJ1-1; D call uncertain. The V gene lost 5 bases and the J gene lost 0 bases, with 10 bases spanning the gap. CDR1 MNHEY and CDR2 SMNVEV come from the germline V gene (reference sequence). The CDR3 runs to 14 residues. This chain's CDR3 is CASSLGSMNTEAFF. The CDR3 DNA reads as TGTGCCAGCAGTCTAGGGAGCATGAACACTGAAGCTTTCTTT.

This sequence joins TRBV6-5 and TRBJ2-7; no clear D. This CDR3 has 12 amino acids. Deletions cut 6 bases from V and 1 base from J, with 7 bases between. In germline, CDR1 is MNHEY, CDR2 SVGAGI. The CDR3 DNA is TGTGCCAGCAGCCCGACATCCTACGAGCAGTACTTC. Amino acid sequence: CASSPTSYEQYF.

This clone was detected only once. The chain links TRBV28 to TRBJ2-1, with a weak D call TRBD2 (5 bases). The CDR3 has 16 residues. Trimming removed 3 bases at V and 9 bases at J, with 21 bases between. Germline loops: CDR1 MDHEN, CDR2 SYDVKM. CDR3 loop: CASSFVGVWGVAEQFF. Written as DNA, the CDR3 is TGTGCCAGCAGTTTTGTGGGTGTATGGGGAGTTGCTGAGCAGTTCTTC.

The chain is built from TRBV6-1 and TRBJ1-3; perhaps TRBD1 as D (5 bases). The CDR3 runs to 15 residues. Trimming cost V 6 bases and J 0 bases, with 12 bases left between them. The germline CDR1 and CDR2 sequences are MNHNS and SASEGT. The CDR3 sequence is CASSAGPFSGNTIYF. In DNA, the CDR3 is TGTGCCAGCAGCGCGGGACCCTTCTCTGGAAACACCATATATTTT.

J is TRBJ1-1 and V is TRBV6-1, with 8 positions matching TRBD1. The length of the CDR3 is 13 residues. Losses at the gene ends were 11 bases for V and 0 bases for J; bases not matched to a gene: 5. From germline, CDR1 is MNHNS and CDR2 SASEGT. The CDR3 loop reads CAGRDRMNTEAFF. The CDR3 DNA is TGTGCCGGACGGGACAGGATGAACACTGAAGCTTTCTTT.

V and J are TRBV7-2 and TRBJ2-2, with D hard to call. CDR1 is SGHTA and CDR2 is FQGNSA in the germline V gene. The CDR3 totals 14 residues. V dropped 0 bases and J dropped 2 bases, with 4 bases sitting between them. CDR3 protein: CASSLALNTGELFF. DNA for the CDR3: TGTGCCAGCAGCTTAGCACTTAACACCGGGGAGCTGTTTTTT.

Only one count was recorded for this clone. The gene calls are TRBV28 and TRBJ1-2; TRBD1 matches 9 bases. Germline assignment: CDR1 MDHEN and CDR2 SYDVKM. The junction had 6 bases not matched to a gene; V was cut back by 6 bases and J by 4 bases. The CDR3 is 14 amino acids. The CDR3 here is CASRGGTGFYGYTF. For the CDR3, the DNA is TGTGCCAGCAGGGGTGGGACAGGGTTCTATGGCTACACCTTC.

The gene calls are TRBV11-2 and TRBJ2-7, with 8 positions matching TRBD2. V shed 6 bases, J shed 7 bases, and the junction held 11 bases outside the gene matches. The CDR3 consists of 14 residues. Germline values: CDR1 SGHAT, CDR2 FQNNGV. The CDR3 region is CASSGTRGLGEQYF. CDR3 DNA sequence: TGTGCCAGCAGTGGGACTAGGGGTTTGGGAGAGCAGTACTTC. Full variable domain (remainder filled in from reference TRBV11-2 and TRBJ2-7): EAGVAQSPRYKIIEKRQSVAFWCNPISGHATLYWYQQILGQGPKLLIQFQNNGVVDDSQLPKDRFSAERLKGVDSTLKIQPAKLEDSAVYLCASSGTRGLGEQYFGPGTRLTVT.

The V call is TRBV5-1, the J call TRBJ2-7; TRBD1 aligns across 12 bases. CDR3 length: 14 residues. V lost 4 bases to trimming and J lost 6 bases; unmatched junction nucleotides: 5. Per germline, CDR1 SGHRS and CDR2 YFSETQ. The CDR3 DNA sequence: TGCGCCAGCAGCGACGGGACAGGGGGCCTCGAGCAGTACGTC. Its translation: CASSDGTGGLEQYV.

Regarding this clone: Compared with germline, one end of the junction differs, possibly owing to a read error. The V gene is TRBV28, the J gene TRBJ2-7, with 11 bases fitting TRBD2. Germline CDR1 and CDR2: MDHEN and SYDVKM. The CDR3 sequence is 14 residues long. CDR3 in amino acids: CASSPLAGGTALSF. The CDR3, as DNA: TGTGCCAGCAGTCCTCTAGCGGGGGGCACGGCGTTGAGCTTC.

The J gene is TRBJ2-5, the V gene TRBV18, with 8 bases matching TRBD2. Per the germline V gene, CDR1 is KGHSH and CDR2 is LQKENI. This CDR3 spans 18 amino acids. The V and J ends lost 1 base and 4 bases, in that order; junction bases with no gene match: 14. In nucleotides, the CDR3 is TGTGCCAGCTCACCACGGGGACCGGGGGGGCCCCTCGGAGAGACCCAGTACTTC. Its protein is CASSPRGPGGPLGETQYF.

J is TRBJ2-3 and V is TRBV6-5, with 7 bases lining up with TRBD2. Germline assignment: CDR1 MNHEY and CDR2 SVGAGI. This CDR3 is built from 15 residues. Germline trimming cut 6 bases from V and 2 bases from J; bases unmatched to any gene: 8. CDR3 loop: CASSGAGTNTDTQYF. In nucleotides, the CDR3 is TGTGCCAGCAGCGGAGCGGGGACCAACACAGATACGCAGTATTTT.

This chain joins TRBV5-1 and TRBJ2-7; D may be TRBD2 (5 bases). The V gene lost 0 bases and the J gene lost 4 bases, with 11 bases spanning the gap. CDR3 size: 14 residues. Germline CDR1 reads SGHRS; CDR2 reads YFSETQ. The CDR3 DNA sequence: TGCGCCAGCAGCTTGGACGGCAGGACTTACGAGCAGTACTTC. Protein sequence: CASSLDGRTYEQYF.